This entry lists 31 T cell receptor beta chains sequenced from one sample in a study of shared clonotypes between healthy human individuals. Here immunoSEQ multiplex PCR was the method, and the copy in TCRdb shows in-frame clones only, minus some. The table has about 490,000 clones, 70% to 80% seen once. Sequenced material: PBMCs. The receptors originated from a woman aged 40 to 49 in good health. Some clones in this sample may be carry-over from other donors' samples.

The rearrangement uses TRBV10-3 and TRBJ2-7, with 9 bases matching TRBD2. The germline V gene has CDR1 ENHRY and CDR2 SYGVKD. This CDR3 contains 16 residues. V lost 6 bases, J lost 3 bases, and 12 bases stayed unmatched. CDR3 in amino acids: CAISPAAGTSSYEQYF. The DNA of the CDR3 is TGTGCCATCAGCCCGGCAGCGGGGACTAGCAGCTACGAGCAGTACTTC.

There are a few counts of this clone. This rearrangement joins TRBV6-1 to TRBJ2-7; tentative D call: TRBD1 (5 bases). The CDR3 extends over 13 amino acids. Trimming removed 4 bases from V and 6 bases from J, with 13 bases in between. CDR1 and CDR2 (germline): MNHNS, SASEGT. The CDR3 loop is CASSGRTTFEQYF. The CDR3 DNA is TGTGCCAGCAGTGGCAGGACAACTTTCGAGCAGTACTTC.

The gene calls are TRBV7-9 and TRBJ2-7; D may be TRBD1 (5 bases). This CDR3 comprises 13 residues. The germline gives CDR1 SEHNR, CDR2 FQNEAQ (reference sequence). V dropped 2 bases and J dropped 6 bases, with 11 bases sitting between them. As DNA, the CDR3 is TGTGCCAGCAGCTTACACGACAGCCTCGAGCAGTACTTC. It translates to CASSLHDSLEQYF.

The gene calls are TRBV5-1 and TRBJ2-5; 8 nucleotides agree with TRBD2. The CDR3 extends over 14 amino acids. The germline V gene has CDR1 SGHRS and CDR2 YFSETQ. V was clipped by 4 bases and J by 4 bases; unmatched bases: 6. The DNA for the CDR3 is TGCGCCAGCAGCCCGGGTAGCGGGGTAGAGACCCAGTACTTC. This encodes CASSPGSGVETQYF.

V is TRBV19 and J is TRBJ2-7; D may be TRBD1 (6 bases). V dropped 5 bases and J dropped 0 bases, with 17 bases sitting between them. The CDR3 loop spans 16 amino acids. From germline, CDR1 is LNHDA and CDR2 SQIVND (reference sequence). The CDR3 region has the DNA TGTGCCAGTAGTTCCTCCGGGACACCGAGCTCCTACGAGCAGTACTTC. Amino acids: CASSSSGTPSSYEQYF.

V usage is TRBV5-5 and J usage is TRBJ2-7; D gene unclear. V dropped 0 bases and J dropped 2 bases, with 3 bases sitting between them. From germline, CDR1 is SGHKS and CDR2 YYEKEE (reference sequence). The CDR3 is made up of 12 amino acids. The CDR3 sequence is CASSLGAYEQYF. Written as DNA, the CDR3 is TGTGCCAGCAGCTTGGGCGCCTACGAGCAGTACTTC.

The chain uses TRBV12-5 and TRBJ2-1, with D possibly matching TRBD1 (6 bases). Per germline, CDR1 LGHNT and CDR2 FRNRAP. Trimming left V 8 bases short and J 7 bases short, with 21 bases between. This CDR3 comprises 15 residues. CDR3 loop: CASSYTGIFGNEQFF. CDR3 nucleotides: TGTGCTAGTAGCTACACAGGGATTTTTGGGAATGAGCAGTTCTTC.

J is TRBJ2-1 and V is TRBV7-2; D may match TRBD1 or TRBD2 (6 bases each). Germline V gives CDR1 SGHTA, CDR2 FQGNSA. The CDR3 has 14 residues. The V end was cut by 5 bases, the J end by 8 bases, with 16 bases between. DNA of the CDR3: TGTGCCAGCAGCCTGGGGGGCTCTATGGATGAGCAGTTCTTC. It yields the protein CASSLGGSMDEQFF.

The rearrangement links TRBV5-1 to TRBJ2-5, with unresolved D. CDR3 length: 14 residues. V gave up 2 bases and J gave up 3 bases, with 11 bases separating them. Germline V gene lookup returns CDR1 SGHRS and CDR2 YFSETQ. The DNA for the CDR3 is TGCGCCAGCAGCTTCAACACCGGAGAAGAGACCCAGTACTTC. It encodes CASSFNTGEETQYF.

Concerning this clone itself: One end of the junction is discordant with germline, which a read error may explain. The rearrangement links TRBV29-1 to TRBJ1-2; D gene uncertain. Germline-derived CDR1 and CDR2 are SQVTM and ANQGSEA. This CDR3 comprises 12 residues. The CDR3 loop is CSVVEANYCYTF. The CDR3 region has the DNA TGCAGCGTTGTGGAAGCTAACTATTGCTACACCTTC.

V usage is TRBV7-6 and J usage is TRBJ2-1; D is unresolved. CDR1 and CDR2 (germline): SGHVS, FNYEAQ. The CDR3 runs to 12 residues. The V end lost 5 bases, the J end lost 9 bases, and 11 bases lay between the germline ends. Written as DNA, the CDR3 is TGTGCCAGCAGCCCCTCGGCCGGTGAGCAGTTCTTC. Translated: CASSPSAGEQFF.

The CDR3 reads CSIGGLRNTIYF. The CDR3 bases are TGTTCTATCGGAGGGTTAAGGAACACCATATATTTT. The V and J genes are TRBV30 and TRBJ1-3; D is unresolved. Germline V gives CDR1 GTSNPN, CDR2 SVGIG (reference sequence). This CDR3 comprises 12 residues.

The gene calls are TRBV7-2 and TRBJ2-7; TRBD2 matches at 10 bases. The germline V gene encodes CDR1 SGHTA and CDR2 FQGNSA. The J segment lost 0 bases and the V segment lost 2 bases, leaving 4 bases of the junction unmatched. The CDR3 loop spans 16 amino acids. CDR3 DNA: TGTGCCAGCAGCTTATCACTAGCGGGACCCTCCTACGAGCAGTACTTC. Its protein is CASSLSLAGPSYEQYF.

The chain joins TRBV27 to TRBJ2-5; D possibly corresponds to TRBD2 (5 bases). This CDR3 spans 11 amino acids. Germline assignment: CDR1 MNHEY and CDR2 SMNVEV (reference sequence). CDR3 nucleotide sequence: TGTGTCACACGAGGGCGGGAGACCCAGTACTTC. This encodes CVTRGRETQYF.

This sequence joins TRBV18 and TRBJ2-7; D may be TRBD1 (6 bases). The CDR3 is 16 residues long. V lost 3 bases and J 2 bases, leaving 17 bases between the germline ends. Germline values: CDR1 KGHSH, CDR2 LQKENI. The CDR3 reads CASSPTNRDKTYEQYF. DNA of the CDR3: TGTGCCAGCTCACCGACCAACCGGGACAAGACCTACGAGCAGTACTTC. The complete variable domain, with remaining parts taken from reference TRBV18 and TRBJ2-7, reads NAGVMQNPRHLVRRRGQEARLRCSPMKGHSHVYWYRQLPEEGLKFMVYLQKENIIDESGMPKERFSAEFPKEGPSILRIQQVVRGDSAAYFCASSPTNRDKTYEQYFGPGTRLTVT.

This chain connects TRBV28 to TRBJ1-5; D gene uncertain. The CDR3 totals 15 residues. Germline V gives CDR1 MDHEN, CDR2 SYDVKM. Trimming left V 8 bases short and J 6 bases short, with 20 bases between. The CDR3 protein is CASGQWRRNTQPQHF. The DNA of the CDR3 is TGTGCCAGCGGGCAATGGCGGAGGAATACTCAGCCCCAGCATTTT.

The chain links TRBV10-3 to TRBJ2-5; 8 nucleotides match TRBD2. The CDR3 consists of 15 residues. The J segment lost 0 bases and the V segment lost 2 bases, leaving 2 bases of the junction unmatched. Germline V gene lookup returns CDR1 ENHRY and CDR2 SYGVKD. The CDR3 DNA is TGTGCCATCAGTGAGAGTAGCGGGGACCAAGAGACCCAGTACTTC. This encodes CAISESSGDQETQYF.

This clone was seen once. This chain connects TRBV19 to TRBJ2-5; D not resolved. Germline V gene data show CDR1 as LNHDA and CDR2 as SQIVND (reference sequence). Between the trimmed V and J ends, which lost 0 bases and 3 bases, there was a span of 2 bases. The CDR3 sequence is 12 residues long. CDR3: CASSIEKETQYF. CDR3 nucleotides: TGTGCCAGTAGTATAGAAAAAGAGACCCAGTACTTC.

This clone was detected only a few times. This chain's CDR3 is CASSPRRGGYGYTF. The CDR3 coding sequence is TGTGCCAGCAGTCCCCGCAGGGGTGGATATGGCTACACCTTC. V usage is TRBV27 and J usage is TRBJ1-2; maybe TRBD1 (6 bases). From germline, CDR1 is MNHEY and CDR2 SMNVEV (reference sequence). The V end was cut by 5 bases, the J end by 5 bases, with 15 bases between. The CDR3 spans 14 residues.

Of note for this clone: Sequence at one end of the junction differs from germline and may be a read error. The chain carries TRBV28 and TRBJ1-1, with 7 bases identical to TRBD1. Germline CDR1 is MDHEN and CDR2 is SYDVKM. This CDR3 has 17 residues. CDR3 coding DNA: TGTGCCAGCAGTTTATCTACCCCCCAGGGACAGACAACCTTTACTACCTTT. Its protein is CASSLSTPQGQTTFTTF.

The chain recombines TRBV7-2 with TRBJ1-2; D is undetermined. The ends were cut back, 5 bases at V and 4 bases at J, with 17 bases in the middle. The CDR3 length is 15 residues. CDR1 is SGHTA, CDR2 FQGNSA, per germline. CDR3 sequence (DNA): TGTGCCAGCAGCCTCGCTGAAAGGCCCCTCTATGGCTACACCTTC. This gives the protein CASSLAERPLYGYTF.

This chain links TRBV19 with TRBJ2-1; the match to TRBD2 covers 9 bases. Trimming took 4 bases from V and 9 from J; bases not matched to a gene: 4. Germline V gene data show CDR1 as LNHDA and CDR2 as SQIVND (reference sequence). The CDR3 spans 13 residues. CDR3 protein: CASSSGRAAEQFF. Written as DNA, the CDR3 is TGTGCCAGTAGTAGCGGGAGGGCCGCTGAGCAGTTCTTC.

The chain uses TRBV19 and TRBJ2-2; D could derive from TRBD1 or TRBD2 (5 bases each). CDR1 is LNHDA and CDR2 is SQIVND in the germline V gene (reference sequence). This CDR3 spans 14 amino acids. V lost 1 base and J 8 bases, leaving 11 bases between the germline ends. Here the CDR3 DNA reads TGTGCCAGTAGTATAGCGAGGGGAATGGGGGAGCTGTTTTTT. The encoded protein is CASSIARGMGELFF.

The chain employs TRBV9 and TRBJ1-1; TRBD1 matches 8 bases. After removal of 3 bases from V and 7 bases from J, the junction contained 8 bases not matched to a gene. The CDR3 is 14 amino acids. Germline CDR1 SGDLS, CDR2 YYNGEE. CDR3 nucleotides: TGTGCCAGCAGCGGATACACAGGGACAGGTGAAGCTTTCTTT. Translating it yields CASSGYTGTGEAFF.

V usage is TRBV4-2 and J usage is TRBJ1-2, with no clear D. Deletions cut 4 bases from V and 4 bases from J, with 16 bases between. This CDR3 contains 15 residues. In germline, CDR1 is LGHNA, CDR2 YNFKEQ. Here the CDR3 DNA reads TGTGCCAGCAGCCGAGAGACGGACGGCCTCTATGGCTACACCTTC. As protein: CASSRETDGLYGYTF.

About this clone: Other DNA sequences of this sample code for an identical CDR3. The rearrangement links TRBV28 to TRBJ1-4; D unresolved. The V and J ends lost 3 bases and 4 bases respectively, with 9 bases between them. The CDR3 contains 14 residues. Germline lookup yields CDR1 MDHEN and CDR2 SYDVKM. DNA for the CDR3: TGTGCCAGCAGTTTCCCGGGAGGTAATGAAAAACTGTTTTTT. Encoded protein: CASSFPGGNEKLFF.

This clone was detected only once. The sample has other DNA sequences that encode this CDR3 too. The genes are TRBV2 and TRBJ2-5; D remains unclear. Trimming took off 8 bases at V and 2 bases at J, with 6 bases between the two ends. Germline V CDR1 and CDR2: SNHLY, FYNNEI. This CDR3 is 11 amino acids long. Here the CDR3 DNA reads TGTGCCAGCGCCTATCAAGAGACCCAGTACTTC. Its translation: CASAYQETQYF. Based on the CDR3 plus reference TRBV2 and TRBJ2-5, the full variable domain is EPEVTQTPSHQVTQMGQEVILRCVPISNHLYFYWYRQILGQKVEFLVSFYNNEISEKSEIFDDQFSVERPDGSNFTLKIRSTKLEDSAMYFCASAYQETQYFGPGTRLLVL.

The chain's CDR3 is CASSRGAPNEQFF. As DNA, the CDR3 is TGCGCCAGCAGCCGAGGAGCCCCCAATGAGCAGTTCTTC. V usage is TRBV5-1 and J usage is TRBJ2-1, with no clear D. The V end was cut by 4 bases, the J end by 6 bases, with 11 bases between. Looked up from germline, CDR1 is SGHRS and CDR2 is YFSETQ. CDR3 size: 13 residues.

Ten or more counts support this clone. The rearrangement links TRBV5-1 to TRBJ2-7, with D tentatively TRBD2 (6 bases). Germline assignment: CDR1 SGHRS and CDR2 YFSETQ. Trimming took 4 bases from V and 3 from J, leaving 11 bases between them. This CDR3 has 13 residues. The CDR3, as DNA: TGCGCCAGCAGCCCGACTAGTTACTACGAGCAGTACTTC. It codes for CASSPTSYYEQYF.

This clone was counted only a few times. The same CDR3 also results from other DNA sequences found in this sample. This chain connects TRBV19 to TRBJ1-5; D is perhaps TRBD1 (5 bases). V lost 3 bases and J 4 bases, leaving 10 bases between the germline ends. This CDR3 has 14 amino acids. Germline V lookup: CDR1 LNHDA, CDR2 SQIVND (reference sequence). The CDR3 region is CASSISGGNQPQHF. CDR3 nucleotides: TGTGCCAGTAGTATTAGTGGGGGAAATCAGCCCCAGCATTTT.

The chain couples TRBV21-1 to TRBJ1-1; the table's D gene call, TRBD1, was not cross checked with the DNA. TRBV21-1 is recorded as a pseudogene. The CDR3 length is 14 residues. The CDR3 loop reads CASSNRTGNTEAFF. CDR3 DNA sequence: TGTGCCAGCAGCAATCGGACAGGGAACACTGAAGCTTTCTTT.